The subject of this entry is one TCR beta chain. This entry belongs to a study of control samples from healthy donors and cancer patients. The protocol was immunoSEQ multiplex PCR, while the TCRdb copy is restricted to in-frame clones and leaves out a portion. In the table there are tens of thousands of clones, approximately 95% of which are singletons. V was cut by 0 bases and J by 4 bases, with 9 bases left in between. This CDR3 spans 14 amino acids. Germline CDR1 reads MNHEY; CDR2 reads SMNVEV (reference sequence). The chain couples TRBV27 to TRBJ1-2; D is perhaps TRBD1 (5 bases). The TCR comes from a man aged 30 to 45 in good health. The sample taken for sequencing was blood. The chain's CDR3 is CASSLSGQGYGYTF. In nucleotides, the CDR3 is TGTGCCAGCAGTTTATCTGGTCAGGGCTATGGCTACACCTTC.